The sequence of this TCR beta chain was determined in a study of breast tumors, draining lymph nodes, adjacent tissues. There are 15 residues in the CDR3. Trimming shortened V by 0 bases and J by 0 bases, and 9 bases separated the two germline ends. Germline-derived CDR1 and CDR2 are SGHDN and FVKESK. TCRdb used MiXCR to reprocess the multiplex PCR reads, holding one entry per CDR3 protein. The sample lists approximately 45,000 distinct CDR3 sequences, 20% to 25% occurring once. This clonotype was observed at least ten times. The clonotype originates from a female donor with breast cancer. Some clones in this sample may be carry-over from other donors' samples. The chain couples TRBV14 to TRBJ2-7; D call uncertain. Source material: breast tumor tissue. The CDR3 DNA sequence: TGTGCCAGCAGCCAAGATACAGCCACCTCCTACGAGCAGTACTTC. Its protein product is CASSQDTATSYEQYF.